What follows are 2 T cell receptor beta chains derived from one specimen sequenced in a study of identical twins. One entry per CDR3 protein, called by TCRdb with MiXCR from the 5' RACE reads. Found here are 650,000 to 800,000 distinct CDR3 sequences, 8.5% to 9.5% of them singletons; the top ten hold 0.98%. These data also formed part of another study, on yellow fever vaccine responses in identical twins.

The sequencing input was PBMCs. These receptors originate from a young woman in good health.

As regards this clonotype: Possible read error: a much larger clone is one base away. The DNA of the CDR3 is TGTGCCAGCAGTTACCGCAATGAGCAGTTCTTC. It specifies CASSYRNEQFF. J is TRBJ2-1 and V is TRBV6-6; D gene uncertain. Trimming shortened V by 2 bases and J by 6 bases, and 2 bases separated the two germline ends. The CDR3 has 11 residues. CDR1 is MNHNY, CDR2 SVGAGI, per germline (reference sequence).

This clonotype was seen ten or more times. The rearrangement links TRBV7-8 to TRBJ2-4; D is unclear. This CDR3 region has 13 residues. Germline CDR1 is SGHVS and CDR2 is FQNEAQ. The ends were cut back, 2 bases at V and 8 bases at J, with 10 bases in the middle. Here the CDR3 DNA reads TGTGCCAGCAGCTTACAGGTTCCGGACATTCAGTACTTC. This encodes CASSLQVPDIQYF.